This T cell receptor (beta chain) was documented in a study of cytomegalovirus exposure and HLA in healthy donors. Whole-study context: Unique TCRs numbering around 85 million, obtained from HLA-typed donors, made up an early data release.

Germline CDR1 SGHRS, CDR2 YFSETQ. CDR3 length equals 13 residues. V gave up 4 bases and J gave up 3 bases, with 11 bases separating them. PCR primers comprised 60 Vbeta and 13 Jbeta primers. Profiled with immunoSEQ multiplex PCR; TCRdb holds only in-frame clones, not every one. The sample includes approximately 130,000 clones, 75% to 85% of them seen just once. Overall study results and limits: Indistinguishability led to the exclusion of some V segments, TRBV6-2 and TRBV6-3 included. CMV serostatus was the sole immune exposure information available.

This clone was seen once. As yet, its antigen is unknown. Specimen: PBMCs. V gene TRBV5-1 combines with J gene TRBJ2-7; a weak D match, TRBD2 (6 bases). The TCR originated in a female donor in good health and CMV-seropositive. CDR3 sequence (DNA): TGCGCCAGCAGCGGGGGGACCTACTACGAGCAGTACTTC. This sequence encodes CASSGGTYYEQYF.